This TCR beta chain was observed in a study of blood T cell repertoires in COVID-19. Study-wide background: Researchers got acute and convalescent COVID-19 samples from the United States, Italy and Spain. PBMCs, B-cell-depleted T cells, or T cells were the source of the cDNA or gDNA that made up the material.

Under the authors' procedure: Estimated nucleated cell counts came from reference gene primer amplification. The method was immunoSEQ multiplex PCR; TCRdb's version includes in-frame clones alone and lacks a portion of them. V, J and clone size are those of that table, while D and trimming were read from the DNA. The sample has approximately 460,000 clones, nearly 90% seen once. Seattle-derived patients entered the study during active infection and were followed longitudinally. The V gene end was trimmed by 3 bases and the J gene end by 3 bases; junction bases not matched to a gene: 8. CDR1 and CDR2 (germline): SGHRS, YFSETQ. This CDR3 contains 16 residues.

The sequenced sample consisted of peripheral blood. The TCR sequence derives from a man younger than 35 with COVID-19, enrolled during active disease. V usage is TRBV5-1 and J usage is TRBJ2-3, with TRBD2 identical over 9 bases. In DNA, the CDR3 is TGCGCCAGCAGCTCCTCCGGCGGACTAGCGACAGATACGCAGTATTTT. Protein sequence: CASSSSGGLATDTQYF. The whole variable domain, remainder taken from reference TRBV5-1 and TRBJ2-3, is KAGVTQTPRYLIKTRGQQVTLSCSPISGHRSVSWYQQTPGQGLQFLFEYFSETQRNKGNFPGRFSGRQFSNSRSEMNVSTLELGDSALYLCASSSSGGLATDTQYFGPGTRLTVL.